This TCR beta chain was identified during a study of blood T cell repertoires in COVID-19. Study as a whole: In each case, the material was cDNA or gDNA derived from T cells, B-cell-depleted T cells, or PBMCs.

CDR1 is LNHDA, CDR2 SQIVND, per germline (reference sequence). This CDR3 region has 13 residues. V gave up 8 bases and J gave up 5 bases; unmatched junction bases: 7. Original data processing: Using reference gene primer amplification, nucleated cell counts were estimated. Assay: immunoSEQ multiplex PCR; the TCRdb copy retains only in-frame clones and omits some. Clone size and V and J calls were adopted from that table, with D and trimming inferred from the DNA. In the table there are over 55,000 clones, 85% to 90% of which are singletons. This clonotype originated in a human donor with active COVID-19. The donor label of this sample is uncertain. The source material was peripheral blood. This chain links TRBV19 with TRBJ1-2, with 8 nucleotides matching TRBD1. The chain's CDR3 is CASSRTGLYGYTF. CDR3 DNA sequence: TGTGCCAGTTCTCGGACAGGGTTATATGGCTACACCTTC. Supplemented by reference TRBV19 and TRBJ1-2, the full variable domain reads DGGITQSPKYLFRKEGQNVTLSCEQNLNHDAMYWYRQDPGQGLRLIYYSQIVNDFQKGDIAEGYSVSREKKESFPLTVTSAQKNPTAFYLCASSRTGLYGYTFGSGTRLTVV.